A selection of T cell receptor beta chains follows, all from one sample in a study of response to subunit inactivated influenza vaccine. TCRdb re-derived calls from the RT-PCR reads in MiXCR, one entry per CDR3 protein. The sample lists about 540,000 distinct CDR3 sequences, approximately 22% seen once, with about 2.8% in the top ten. These same data were also listed under a study on T cells expressing NK-cell markers.

Sequenced material: CD4+ T cells sorted from PBMCs, taken roughly 12 days after vaccination. These receptors all come from a man over 45 who received an inactivated influenza vaccine. Each CDR3 is given with its conserved first and last residue. Each record gives: J gene, clone size, D gene, V gene, CDR3 DNA, CDR3 protein. A D gene is named only where the DNA matches it firmly. A clone size is listed for some rows: how often the clone was seen (once, few, many), or a class if it is expanded.

J gene: TRBJ2-3
clone size: .
D gene: .
V gene: TRBV7-2
CDR3 DNA: TGTGCCAGCAGCTTAGGTGACGGGAAGGCAGATACGCAGTATTTT
CDR3 protein: CASSLGDGKADTQYF

J gene: TRBJ2-1
clone size: .
D gene: .
V gene: TRBV12-3/TRBV12-4
CDR3 DNA: TGTGCCAGCAGTTCCCCCCGGGCAGGGGCGGTCAATGAGCAGTTCTTC
CDR3 protein: CASSSPRAGAVNEQFF

J gene: TRBJ1-2
clone size: .
D gene: .
V gene: TRBV5-1
CDR3 DNA: TGCGCCAGCAGCTTAGGGGCGGCCCTTCGGCCCTATGGCTACACCTTC
CDR3 protein: CASSLGAALRPYGYTF

J gene: TRBJ2-3
clone size: few
D gene: .
V gene: TRBV29-1
CDR3 DNA: TGCAGCGTACAGGGACCTTATGATTCTAGCACAGATACGCAGTATTTT
CDR3 protein: CSVQGPYDSSTDTQYF

J gene: TRBJ2-2
clone size: .
D gene: .
V gene: TRBV20-1
CDR3 DNA: TGCAGTGCTAGCCCGGACAGCACCGGGGAGCTGTTTTTT
CDR3 protein: CSASPDSTGELFF

J gene: TRBJ2-1
clone size: few
D gene: .
V gene: TRBV5-1
CDR3 DNA: TGCGCCAGCAGCTTGGCCGGCAGGTCCCCCAATGAGCAGTTCTTC
CDR3 protein: CASSLAGRSPNEQFF

J gene: TRBJ2-1
clone size: .
D gene: TRBD2
V gene: TRBV18
CDR3 DNA: TGTGCCAGCTCACCACGTACCGGGACTAGCCAATACAATGAGCAGTTCTTC
CDR3 protein: CASSPRTGTSQYNEQFF

J gene: TRBJ2-1
clone size: .
D gene: TRBD2
V gene: TRBV29-1
CDR3 DNA: TGCAGCGGCGCGCCTAGCGGGAGATTGATAGGGGCCTACAATGAGCAGTTCTTC
CDR3 protein: CSGAPSGRLIGAYNEQFF

J gene: TRBJ2-2
clone size: few
D gene: TRBD1
V gene: TRBV7-2
CDR3 DNA: TGTGCCAGCAGCTTCGGACAGGGGGCGGTCGGGGAGCTGTTTTTT
CDR3 protein: CASSFGQGAVGELFF

J gene: TRBJ2-5
clone size: .
D gene: .
V gene: TRBV5-6
CDR3 DNA: TGTGCCAGCAGCTTGGGAGGCTCATCAGAGACCCAGTACTTC
CDR3 protein: CASSLGGSSETQYF

J gene: TRBJ2-2
clone size: many
D gene: TRBD2
V gene: TRBV12-3/TRBV12-4
CDR3 DNA: TGTGCCAGCAAAACACCGGGACTATCCACCGGGGAGCTGTTTTTT
CDR3 protein: CASKTPGLSTGELFF

J gene: TRBJ2-7
clone size: few
D gene: .
V gene: TRBV21-1
CDR3 DNA: TGTGCCAGCAGCAACGGATATGACTGGAGCTCCTACGAGCAGTACTTC
CDR3 protein: CASSNGYDWSSYEQYF

J gene: TRBJ1-1
clone size: .
D gene: TRBD1
V gene: TRBV10-3
CDR3 DNA: TGTGCCATCAGTACCTCCCAGGGGGCAAAAGACACTGAAGCTTTCTTT
CDR3 protein: CAISTSQGAKDTEAFF

J gene: TRBJ2-7
clone size: once
D gene: TRBD2
V gene: TRBV20-1
CDR3 DNA: TGCAGTTTATTGACTAGCGGGAGCTCCTACGAGCAGTACTTC
CDR3 protein: CSLLTSGSSYEQYF

J gene: TRBJ2-7
clone size: few
D gene: TRBD2
V gene: TRBV5-1
CDR3 DNA: TGCGCCAGCAGGCCGGGGACTAGCGGGGGATACGAGCAGTACTTC
CDR3 protein: CASRPGTSGGYEQYF

J gene: TRBJ2-1
clone size: .
D gene: .
V gene: TRBV20-1
CDR3 DNA: TGCAGTGCTAGCATCGGGCCAGGGTATCACAATGAGCAGTTCTTC
CDR3 protein: CSASIGPGYHNEQFF

J gene: TRBJ2-5
clone size: many
D gene: TRBD1
V gene: TRBV11-2
CDR3 DNA: TGTGCCAGCAGTCCACAGGGGGTTCTAGAGACCCAGTACTTC
CDR3 protein: CASSPQGVLETQYF

J gene: TRBJ1-5
clone size: .
D gene: TRBD1
V gene: TRBV28
CDR3 DNA: TGTGCCAGCAGTCCAGTGGGGACAGGGGAGGCAAAACAGCCCCAGCATTTT
CDR3 protein: CASSPVGTGEAKQPQHF

J gene: TRBJ2-2
clone size: .
D gene: .
V gene: TRBV10-1
CDR3 DNA: TGCGCCAGCAGTAGGAGCAGGGATCAAACCGGGGAGCTGTTTTTT
CDR3 protein: CASSRSRDQTGELFF

J gene: TRBJ2-7
clone size: .
D gene: .
V gene: TRBV19
CDR3 DNA: TGTGCCAGTAGTCCCCGAGGGGAGACCTCCGAGCAGTACTTC
CDR3 protein: CASSPRGETSEQYF

J gene: TRBJ2-7
clone size: .
D gene: TRBD2
V gene: TRBV5-5
CDR3 DNA: TGTGCCAGCAGCTTGGCCGGGACTAGCGCCTACGAGCAGTACTTC
CDR3 protein: CASSLAGTSAYEQYF

J gene: TRBJ1-1
clone size: few
D gene: .
V gene: TRBV10-3
CDR3 DNA: TGTGCCATCAGTGGATCCGGGACGGTGAACACTGAAGCTTTCTTT
CDR3 protein: CAISGSGTVNTEAFF

J gene: TRBJ2-2
clone size: few
D gene: TRBD1
V gene: TRBV6-5
CDR3 DNA: TGTGCCAGCAGAAACTCCCGGACAGGGTTCACCGGGGAGCTGTTTTTT
CDR3 protein: CASRNSRTGFTGELFF

J gene: TRBJ2-7
clone size: few
D gene: .
V gene: TRBV7-9
CDR3 DNA: TGTGCCAGCAGCCCCCCGGCGACCTACGAGCAGTACTTC
CDR3 protein: CASSPPATYEQYF

J gene: TRBJ1-1
clone size: many
D gene: .
V gene: TRBV5-1
CDR3 DNA: TGCGCCAGCAGCTTGAAGGTTTTCGGAAACACTGAAGCTTTCTTT
CDR3 protein: CASSLKVFGNTEAFF

J gene: TRBJ2-1
clone size: .
D gene: TRBD2
V gene: TRBV5-1
CDR3 DNA: TGCGCCAGCAGCTTGGATTCGGGGGGGTTCCGTATGGAGCAGTTCTTC
CDR3 protein: CASSLDSGGFRMEQFF

J gene: TRBJ2-5
clone size: few
D gene: TRBD2
V gene: TRBV2
CDR3 DNA: TGTGCCAGCAATGGACTAGCAACACGAGAGACCCAGTACTTC
CDR3 protein: CASNGLATRETQYF

J gene: TRBJ1-5
clone size: few
D gene: .
V gene: TRBV5-1
CDR3 DNA: TGCGCCATCACCCCCCCTGGGCAGGCGAATCAGCCCCAGCATTTT
CDR3 protein: CAITPPGQANQPQHF

J gene: TRBJ2-2
clone size: few
D gene: .
V gene: TRBV29-1
CDR3 DNA: TGCAGCGTTGATCTGCAGGGAGGTGGAACCGGGGAGCTGTTTTTT
CDR3 protein: CSVDLQGGGTGELFF

J gene: TRBJ1-6
clone size: .
D gene: TRBD1
V gene: TRBV7-2
CDR3 DNA: TGTGCCAGCAGCCCTCCGACAGGGGATTCATCACCCCTCCACTTT
CDR3 protein: CASSPPTGDSSPLHF

J gene: TRBJ1-2
clone size: many
D gene: .
V gene: TRBV6-2/TRBV6-3
CDR3 DNA: TGTGCCAGCAGTTACAGGGACGGCTACACCTTC
CDR3 protein: CASSYRDGYTF

J gene: TRBJ1-5
clone size: few
D gene: .
V gene: TRBV28
CDR3 DNA: TGTGCCAGCAGTTTAAACGGGGAGGGCCAGCCCCAGCATTTT
CDR3 protein: CASSLNGEGQPQHF

J gene: TRBJ2-3
clone size: .
D gene: .
V gene: TRBV20-1
CDR3 DNA: TGCAGTGCTAGGTGGGTGGGCACAGATACGCAGTATTTT
CDR3 protein: CSARWVGTDTQYF

J gene: TRBJ1-1
clone size: .
D gene: .
V gene: TRBV14
CDR3 DNA: TGTGCCAGCAGCCGGGAGGTGGTGAGAGCTGAAGCTTTCTTT
CDR3 protein: CASSREVVRAEAFF

J gene: TRBJ1-1
clone size: .
D gene: TRBD1
V gene: TRBV7-2
CDR3 DNA: TGTGCCAGCAGCTTCCAGACAGGGATCACTGAAGCTTTCTTT
CDR3 protein: CASSFQTGITEAFF

J gene: TRBJ2-1
clone size: .
D gene: .
V gene: TRBV20-1
CDR3 DNA: TGCAGTGCTAGCGGGCTAGCCTCCTACAATGAGCAGTTCTTC
CDR3 protein: CSASGLASYNEQFF

J gene: TRBJ2-7
clone size: many
D gene: TRBD2
V gene: TRBV11-2
CDR3 DNA: TGTGCCAGCAGCTTAGAGTTTGCGGGGGTAGTGGGCGAGCAGTACTTC
CDR3 protein: CASSLEFAGVVGEQYF

J gene: TRBJ2-1
clone size: few
D gene: .
V gene: TRBV15
CDR3 DNA: TGTGCCACCAGCGAGAGGGGGAGCGGACTCCGCAATGAGCAGTTCTTC
CDR3 protein: CATSERGSGLRNEQFF

J gene: TRBJ2-7
clone size: .
D gene: .
V gene: TRBV11-2
CDR3 DNA: TGTGCCAGCAGCTTCATCCGGGCCGAGCAGTACTTC
CDR3 protein: CASSFIRAEQYF

J gene: TRBJ2-1
clone size: few
D gene: .
V gene: TRBV14
CDR3 DNA: TGTGCCAGCAGCCAAGATTCGGGGGATGAGCAGTTCTTC
CDR3 protein: CASSQDSGDEQFF

J gene: TRBJ1-2
clone size: .
D gene: .
V gene: TRBV12-3/TRBV12-4
CDR3 DNA: TGTGTCAGCAGTTCCGACTGGACCACCTATGGCTACACCTTC
CDR3 protein: CVSSSDWTTYGYTF

J gene: TRBJ2-5
clone size: few
D gene: .
V gene: TRBV12-3/TRBV12-4
CDR3 DNA: TGTGCCAGCAGCCCCCAAGGGAACCAAGAGACCCAGTACTTC
CDR3 protein: CASSPQGNQETQYF

J gene: TRBJ2-1
clone size: .
D gene: TRBD2
V gene: TRBV10-3
CDR3 DNA: TGTGCCATCAGTGCGACTAGCGGGACAGCCTATGAGCAGTTCTTC
CDR3 protein: CAISATSGTAYEQFF

J gene: TRBJ2-5
clone size: few
D gene: TRBD1
V gene: TRBV5-1
CDR3 DNA: TGCGCCAGCAGCTTGGCGGACAGGCCGGGAGAGACCCAGTACTTC
CDR3 protein: CASSLADRPGETQYF

J gene: TRBJ2-5
clone size: few
D gene: TRBD2
V gene: TRBV20-1
CDR3 DNA: TGCAGTGCTAGGGGGACTGGCGGGAGAGACCAAGAGACCCAGTACTTC
CDR3 protein: CSARGTGGRDQETQYF

J gene: TRBJ1-1
clone size: few
D gene: .
V gene: TRBV4-3
CDR3 DNA: TGCGCCAGCAGCCCGAGCCGACGGACTGAAGCTTTCTTT
CDR3 protein: CASSPSRRTEAFF